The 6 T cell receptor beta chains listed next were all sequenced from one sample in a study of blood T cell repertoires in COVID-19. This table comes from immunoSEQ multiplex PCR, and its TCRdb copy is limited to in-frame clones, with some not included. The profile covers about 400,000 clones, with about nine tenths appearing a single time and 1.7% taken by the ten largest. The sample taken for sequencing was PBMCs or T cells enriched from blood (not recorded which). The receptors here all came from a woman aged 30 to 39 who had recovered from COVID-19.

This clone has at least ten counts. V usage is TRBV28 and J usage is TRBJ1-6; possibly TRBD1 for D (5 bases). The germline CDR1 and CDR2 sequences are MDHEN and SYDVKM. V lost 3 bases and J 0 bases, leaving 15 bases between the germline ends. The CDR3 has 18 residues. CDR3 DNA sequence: TGTGCCAGCAGTTTTAGCCAGGGCCTCGGCTCCTATAATTCACCCCTCCACTTT. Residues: CASSFSQGLGSYNSPLHF. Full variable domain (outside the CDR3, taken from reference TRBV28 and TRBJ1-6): DVKVTQSSRYLVKRTGEKVFLECVQDMDHENMFWYRQDPGLGLRLIYFSYDVKMKEKGDIPEGYSVSREKKERFSLILESASTNQTSMYLCASSFSQGLGSYNSPLHFGNGTRLTVT.

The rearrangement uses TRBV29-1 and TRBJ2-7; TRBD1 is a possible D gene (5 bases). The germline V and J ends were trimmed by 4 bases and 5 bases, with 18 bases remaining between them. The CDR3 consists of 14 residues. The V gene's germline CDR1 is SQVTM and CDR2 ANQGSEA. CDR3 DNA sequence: TGCAGCGTTGCGGTGAAAGGGGTGACCGACGAGCAGTACTTC. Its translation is CSVAVKGVTDEQYF.

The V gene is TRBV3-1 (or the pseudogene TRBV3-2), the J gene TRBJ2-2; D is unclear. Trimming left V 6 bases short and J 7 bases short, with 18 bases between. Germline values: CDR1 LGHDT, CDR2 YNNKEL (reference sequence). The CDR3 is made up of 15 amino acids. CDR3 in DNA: TGTGCCAGCAGTCCCCCCCTGCGTCCGGGCGGGGAGCTGTTTTTT. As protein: CASSPPLRPGGELFF.

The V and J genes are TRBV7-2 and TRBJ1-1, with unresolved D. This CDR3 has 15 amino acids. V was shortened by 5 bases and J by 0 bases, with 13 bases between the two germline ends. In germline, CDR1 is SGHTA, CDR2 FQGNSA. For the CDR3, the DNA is TGTGCCAGCAGCCCCTTCGGTACGATGAACACTGAAGCTTTCTTT. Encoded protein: CASSPFGTMNTEAFF.

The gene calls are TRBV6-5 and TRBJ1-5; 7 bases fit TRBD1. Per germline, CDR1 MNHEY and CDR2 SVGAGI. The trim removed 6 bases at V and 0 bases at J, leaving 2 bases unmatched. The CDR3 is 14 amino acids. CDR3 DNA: TGTGCCAGCAGCCGGGACAGTAGCAATCAGCCCCAGCATTTT. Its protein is CASSRDSSNQPQHF.

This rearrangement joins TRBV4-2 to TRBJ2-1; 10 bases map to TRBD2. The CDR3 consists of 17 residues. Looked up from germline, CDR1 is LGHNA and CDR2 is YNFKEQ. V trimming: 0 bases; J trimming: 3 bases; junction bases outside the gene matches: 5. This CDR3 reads CASSQDETSGDYNEQFF. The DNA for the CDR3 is TGTGCCAGCAGCCAAGATGAAACTAGCGGGGACTACAATGAGCAGTTCTTC.